This TCR beta chain stems from a study of shared clonotypes between healthy human individuals. Running of the assay took place at deep level. Some clones are missing from TCRdb's copy, which holds only in-frame ones; the method was immunoSEQ multiplex PCR. The sample lists about 1.5 million clones, 95% to 99% occurring once. V lost 0 bases and J lost 5, with 10 bases in between. The germline CDR1 and CDR2 sequences are SGHVS and FQNEAQ. The CDR3 loop spans 14 amino acids. General study results and limits: The represented genetic and exposure-history diversity was limited by the small number of donors. Relative to memory subsets, naive subsets generally showed larger estimated richness.

With regard to this clone: Its cognate antigen is unknown.

Into CD45RA+ naive and CD45RA-negative memory subsets, the CD4+ cells were split. Input material: naive CD4+ T cells sorted from blood. Indicated subset: CD45RA+ positively selected. This chain links TRBV7-8 with TRBJ1-2; D is uncertain. The sequence was obtained from a man aged 25-45 years in good health. CDR3: CASSLASSSYGYTF. The CDR3 DNA is TGTGCCAGCAGCTTAGCGTCCTCCAGTTATGGCTACACCTTC. Full variable domain (missing parts from reference TRBV7-8 and TRBJ1-2): GAGVSQSPRYKVAKRGQDVALRCDPISGHVSLFWYQQALGQGPEFLTYFQNEAQLDKSGLPSDRFFAERPEGSVSTLKIQRTQQEDSAVYLCASSLASSSYGYTFGSGTRLTVV.